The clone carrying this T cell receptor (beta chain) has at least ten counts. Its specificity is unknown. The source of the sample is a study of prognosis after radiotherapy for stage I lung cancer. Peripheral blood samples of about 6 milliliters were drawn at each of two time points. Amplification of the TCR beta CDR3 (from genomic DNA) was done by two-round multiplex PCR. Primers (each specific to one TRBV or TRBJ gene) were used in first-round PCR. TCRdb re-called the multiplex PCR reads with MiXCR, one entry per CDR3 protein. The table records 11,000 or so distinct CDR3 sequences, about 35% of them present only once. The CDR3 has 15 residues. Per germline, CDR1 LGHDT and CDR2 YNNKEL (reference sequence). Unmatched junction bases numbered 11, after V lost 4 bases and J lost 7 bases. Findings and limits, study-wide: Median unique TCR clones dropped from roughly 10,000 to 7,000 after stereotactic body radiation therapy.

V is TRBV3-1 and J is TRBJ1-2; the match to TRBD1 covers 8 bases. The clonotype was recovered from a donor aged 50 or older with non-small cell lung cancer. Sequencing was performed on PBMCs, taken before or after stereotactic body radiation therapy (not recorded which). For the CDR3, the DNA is TGTGCCAGCAGCCCTACGACAGGGGACCAAGGTGGCTACACCTTC. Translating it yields CASSPTTGDQGGYTF.